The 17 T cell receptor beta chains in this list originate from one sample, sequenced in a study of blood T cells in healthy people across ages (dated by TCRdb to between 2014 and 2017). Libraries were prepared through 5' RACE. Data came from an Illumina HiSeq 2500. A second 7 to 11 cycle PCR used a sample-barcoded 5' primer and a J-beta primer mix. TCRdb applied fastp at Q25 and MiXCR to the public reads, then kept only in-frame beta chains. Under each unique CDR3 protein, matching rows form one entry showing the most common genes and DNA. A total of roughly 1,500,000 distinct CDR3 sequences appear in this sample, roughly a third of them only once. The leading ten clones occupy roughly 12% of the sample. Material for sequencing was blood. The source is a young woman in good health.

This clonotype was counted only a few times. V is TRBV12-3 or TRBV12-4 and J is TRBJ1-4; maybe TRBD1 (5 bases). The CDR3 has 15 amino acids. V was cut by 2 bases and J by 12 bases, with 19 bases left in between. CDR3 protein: CASSLRFTGGEELFF. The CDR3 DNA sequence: TGTGCCAGCAGTTTACGGTTCACAGGAGGGGAAGAACTGTTTTTT.

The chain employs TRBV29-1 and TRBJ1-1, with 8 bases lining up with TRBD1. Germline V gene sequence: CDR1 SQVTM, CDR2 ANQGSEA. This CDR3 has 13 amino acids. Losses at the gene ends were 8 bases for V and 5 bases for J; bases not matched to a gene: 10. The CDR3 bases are TGCAGCCTGACCCCACAGGGGGGGACTGAAGCTTTCTTT. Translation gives CSLTPQGGTEAFF.

CDR3 amino acids: CAISGTSSNTQYF. In DNA, the CDR3 is TGTGCCATCAGTGGGACTAGCAGTAATACGCAGTATTTT. The chain is built from TRBV10-3 and TRBJ2-3, with 8 bases lining up with TRBD2. V was pared by 4 bases and J by 7 bases, with 4 bases of the junction left unmatched. The CDR3 totals 13 residues. Germline lookup yields CDR1 ENHRY and CDR2 SYGVKD.

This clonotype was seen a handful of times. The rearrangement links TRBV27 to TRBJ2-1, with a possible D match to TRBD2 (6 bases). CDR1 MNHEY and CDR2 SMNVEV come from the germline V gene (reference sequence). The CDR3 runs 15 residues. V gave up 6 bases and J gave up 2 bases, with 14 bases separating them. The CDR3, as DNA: TGTGCCAGCAGCACCTTGGGGACTGCCTACAATGAGCAGTTCTTC. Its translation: CASSTLGTAYNEQFF.

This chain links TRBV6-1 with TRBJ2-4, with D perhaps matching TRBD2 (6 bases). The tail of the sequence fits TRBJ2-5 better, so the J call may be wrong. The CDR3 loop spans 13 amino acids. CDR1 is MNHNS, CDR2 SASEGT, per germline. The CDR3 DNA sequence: TGTGCCAGCAGGCGGGACGGTAGGGAGACCCAGTACTTC. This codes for CASRRDGRETQYF.

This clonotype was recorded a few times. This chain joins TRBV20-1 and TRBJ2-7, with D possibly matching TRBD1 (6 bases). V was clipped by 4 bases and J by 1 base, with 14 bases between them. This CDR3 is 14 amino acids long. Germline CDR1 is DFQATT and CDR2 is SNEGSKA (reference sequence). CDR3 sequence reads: CSATQGQGSYEQYF. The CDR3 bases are TGCAGTGCTACCCAGGGGCAGGGTTCCTACGAGCAGTACTTC.

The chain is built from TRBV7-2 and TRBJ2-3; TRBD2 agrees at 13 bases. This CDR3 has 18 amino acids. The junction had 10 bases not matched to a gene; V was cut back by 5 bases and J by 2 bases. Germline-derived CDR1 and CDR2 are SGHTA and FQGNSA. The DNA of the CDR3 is TGTGCCAGCAGCATAGTACCGGGACTAGCGGGGACCACAGATACGCAGTATTTT. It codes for CASSIVPGLAGTTDTQYF.

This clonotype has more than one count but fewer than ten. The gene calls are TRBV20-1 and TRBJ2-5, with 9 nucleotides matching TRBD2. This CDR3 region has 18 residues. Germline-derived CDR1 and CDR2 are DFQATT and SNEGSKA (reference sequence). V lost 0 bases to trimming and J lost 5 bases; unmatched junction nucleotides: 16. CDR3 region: CSARDPLAGTSGGETQYF. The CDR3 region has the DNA TGCAGTGCTAGAGATCCCCTAGCGGGGACATCCGGGGGGGAGACCCAGTACTTC.

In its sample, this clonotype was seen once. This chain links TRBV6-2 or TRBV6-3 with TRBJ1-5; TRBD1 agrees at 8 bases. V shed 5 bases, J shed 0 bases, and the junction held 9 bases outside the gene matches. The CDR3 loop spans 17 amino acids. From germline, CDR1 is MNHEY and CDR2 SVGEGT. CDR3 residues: CASSHSRTGNSNQPQHF. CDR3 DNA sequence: TGTGCCAGCAGTCATAGTAGGACAGGGAATAGCAATCAGCCCCAGCATTTT.

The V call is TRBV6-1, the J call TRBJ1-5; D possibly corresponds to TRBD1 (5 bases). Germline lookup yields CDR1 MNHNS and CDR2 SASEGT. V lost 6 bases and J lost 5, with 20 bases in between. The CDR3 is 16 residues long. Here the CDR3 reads CASREWSGPLYQPQHF. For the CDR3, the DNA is TGTGCCAGCAGGGAATGGTCGGGGCCATTATATCAGCCCCAGCATTTT.

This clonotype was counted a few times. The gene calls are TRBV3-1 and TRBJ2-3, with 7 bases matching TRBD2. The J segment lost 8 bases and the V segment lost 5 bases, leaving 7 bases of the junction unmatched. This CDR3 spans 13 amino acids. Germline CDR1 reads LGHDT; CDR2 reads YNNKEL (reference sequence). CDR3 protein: CASSATGGGTQYF. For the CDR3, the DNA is TGTGCCAGCAGCGCCACGGGCGGGGGTACGCAGTATTTT.

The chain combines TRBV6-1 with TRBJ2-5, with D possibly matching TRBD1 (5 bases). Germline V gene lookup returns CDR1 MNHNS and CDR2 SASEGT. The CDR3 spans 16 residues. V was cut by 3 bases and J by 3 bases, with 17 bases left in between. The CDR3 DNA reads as TGTGCCAGCAGTGAGCTGGGGCTGAACGCAAAAGAGACCCAGTACTTC. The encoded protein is CASSELGLNAKETQYF.

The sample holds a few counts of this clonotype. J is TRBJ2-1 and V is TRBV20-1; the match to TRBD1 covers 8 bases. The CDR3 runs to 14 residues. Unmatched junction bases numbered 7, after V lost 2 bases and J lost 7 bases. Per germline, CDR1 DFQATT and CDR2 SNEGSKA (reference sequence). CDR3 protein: CSARNQGAWNEQFF. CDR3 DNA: TGCAGTGCTAGAAACCAGGGGGCCTGGAATGAGCAGTTCTTC.

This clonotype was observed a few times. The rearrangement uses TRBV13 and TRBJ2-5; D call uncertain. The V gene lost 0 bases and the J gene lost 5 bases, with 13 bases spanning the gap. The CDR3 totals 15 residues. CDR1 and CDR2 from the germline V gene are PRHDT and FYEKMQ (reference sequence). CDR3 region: CASSLGRAERETQYF. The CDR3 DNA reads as TGTGCCAGCAGCTTAGGCCGGGCCGAGAGGGAGACCCAGTACTTC.

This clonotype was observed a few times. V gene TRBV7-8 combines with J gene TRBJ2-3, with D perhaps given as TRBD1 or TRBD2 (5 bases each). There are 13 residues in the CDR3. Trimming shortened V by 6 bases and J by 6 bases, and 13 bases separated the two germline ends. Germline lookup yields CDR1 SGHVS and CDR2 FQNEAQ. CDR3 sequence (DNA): TGTGCCAGCAGTCGGGGCGACCGTGATACGCAGTATTTT. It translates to CASSRGDRDTQYF. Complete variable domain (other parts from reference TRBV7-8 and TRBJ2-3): GAGVSQSPRYKVAKRGQDVALRCDPISGHVSLFWYQQALGQGPEFLTYFQNEAQLDKSGLPSDRFFAERPEGSVSTLKIQRTQQEDSAVYLCASSRGDRDTQYFGPGTRLTVL.

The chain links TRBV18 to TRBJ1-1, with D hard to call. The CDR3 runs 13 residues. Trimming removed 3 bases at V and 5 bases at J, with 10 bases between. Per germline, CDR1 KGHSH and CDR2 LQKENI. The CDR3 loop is CASSPAKDTEAFF. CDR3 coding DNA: TGTGCCAGCTCACCCGCCAAAGATACTGAAGCTTTCTTT.

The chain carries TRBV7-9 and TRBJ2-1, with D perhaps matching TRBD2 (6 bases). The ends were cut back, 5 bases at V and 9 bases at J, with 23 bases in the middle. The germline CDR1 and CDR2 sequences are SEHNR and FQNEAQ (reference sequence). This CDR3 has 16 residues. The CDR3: CASSPKEGRVFSEQFF. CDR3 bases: TGTGCCAGCAGCCCAAAGGAGGGCCGGGTATTCAGTGAGCAGTTCTTC.